A single sample is the source of the 5 T cell receptor beta chains below, sequenced in a study of T-cell reconstitution after alpha-beta-depleted transplantation in children. Unique molecular identifiers were used to barcode this TCRbeta library. TCRdb used MiXCR to reprocess the PCR reads, holding one entry per CDR3 protein. The data show some 200,000 distinct CDR3 sequences, just under 6.5% seen once. Sequenced here: PBMCs, sampled before TCRalphabeta/CD19-depleted stem cell transplant. The receptors shown here come from a girl under three years old with combined immunodeficiency, due to receive a stem cell transplant.

The table lists this clonotype with a few counts. The CDR3 DNA follows: TGCGCCAGCAGCTTAGAGGGGGCTGGCTATGGCTACACCTTC. Translating it yields CASSLEGAGYGYTF. This chain connects TRBV5-1 to TRBJ1-2, with 7 bases identical to TRBD1. CDR3 size: 14 residues. From germline, CDR1 is SGHRS and CDR2 YFSETQ. Trimming cost V 2 bases and J 4 bases; bases outside gene matches: 5.

This clonotype was detected ten times or more. V is TRBV18 and J is TRBJ2-1; TRBD2 matches at 12 bases. With 6 bases clipped from V and 8 bases from J, the junction kept 5 bases outside the gene matches. CDR3 length equals 14 residues. CDR1 is KGHSH and CDR2 is LQKENI in the germline V gene. CDR3 in DNA: TGTGCCAGCTCCCTAGCGGGGGGGCCTGATGAGCAGTTCTTC. Amino acid sequence: CASSLAGGPDEQFF.

This clonotype was seen many times. The chain links TRBV28 to TRBJ2-7; TRBD2 matches at 11 bases. Looked up from germline, CDR1 is MDHEN and CDR2 is SYDVKM. V was pared by 3 bases and J by 1 base, with 5 bases of the junction left unmatched. The CDR3 contains 16 residues. The CDR3 sequence is CASSLVTSGRSYEQYF. CDR3 DNA sequence: TGTGCCAGCAGTTTGGTCACTAGCGGGAGATCCTACGAGCAGTACTTC.

This clonotype was detected ten times or more. The chain joins TRBV7-8 to TRBJ2-1; TRBD2 matches 7 bases. The CDR3 has 19 residues. The V gene's germline CDR1 is SGHVS and CDR2 FQNEAQ. The J segment lost 7 bases and the V segment lost 4 bases, leaving 22 bases of the junction unmatched. CDR3 bases: TGTGCCAGCAGCTCGGACTCCTTAAGGGAGGGCGGAGAGAAGAATGAGCAGTTCTTC. Its protein is CASSSDSLREGGEKNEQFF.

V and J are TRBV20-1 and TRBJ1-2; 10 bases match TRBD1. CDR3 size: 12 residues. Germline V gene sequence: CDR1 DFQATT, CDR2 SNEGSKA (reference sequence). J gave up 5 bases and V 6 bases, and 3 bases lay outside the gene matches. Here the CDR3 reads CSAPGQGYGYTF. CDR3 nucleotides: TGCAGTGCCCCGGGACAGGGGTATGGCTACACCTTC.